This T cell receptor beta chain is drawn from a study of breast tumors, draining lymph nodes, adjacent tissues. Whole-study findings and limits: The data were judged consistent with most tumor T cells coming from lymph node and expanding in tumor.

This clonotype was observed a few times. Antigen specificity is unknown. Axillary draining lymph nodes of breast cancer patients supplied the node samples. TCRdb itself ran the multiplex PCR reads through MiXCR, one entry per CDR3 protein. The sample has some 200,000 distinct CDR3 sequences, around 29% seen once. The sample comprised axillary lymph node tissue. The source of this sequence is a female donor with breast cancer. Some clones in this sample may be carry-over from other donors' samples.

The DNA of the CDR3 is TGTGCCAGCAGGGGATGGGGCGTTGGCACTGAAGCTTTCTTT. Translating it yields CASRGWGVGTEAFF. The chain joins TRBV27 to TRBJ1-1; a possible D gene is TRBD1 (5 bases). The CDR3 loop spans 14 amino acids. CDR1 MNHEY and CDR2 SMNVEV come from the germline V gene (reference sequence). Trimming stripped 6 bases from V and 4 bases from J, with 15 bases between.